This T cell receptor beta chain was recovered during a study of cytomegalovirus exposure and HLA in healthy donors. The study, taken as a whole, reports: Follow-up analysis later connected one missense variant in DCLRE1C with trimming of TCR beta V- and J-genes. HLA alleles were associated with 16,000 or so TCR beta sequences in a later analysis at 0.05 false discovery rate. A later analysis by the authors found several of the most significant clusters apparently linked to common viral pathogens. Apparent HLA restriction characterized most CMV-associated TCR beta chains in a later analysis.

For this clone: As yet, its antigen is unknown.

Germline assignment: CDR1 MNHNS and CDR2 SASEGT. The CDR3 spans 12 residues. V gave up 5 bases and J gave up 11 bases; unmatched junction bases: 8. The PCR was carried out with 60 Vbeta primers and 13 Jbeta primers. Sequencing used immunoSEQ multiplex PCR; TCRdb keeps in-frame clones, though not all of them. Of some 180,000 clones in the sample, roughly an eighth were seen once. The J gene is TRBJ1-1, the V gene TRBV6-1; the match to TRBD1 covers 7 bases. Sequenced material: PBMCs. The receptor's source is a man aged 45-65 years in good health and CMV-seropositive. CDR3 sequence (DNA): TGTGCCAGCAGTAGCCACAGGGGAATCGCTTTCTTT. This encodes CASSSHRGIAFF.